These 26 T cell receptor beta chains came from one sample sequenced in a study of blood T cell repertoires in COVID-19. Assay: immunoSEQ multiplex PCR; the TCRdb copy retains only in-frame clones and omits some. The sample includes about 170,000 clones, approximately 90% of them seen just once. The sample was peripheral blood. The receptors originated from a man aged 50 to 60 who had recovered from COVID-19.

The chain links TRBV28 to TRBJ2-7, with TRBD2 identical over 7 bases. Germline V gene lookup returns CDR1 MDHEN and CDR2 SYDVKM. The CDR3 extends over 14 amino acids. The junction had 7 bases not matched to a gene; V was cut back by 8 bases and J by 0 bases. CDR3: CASWEGLTSYEQYF. The CDR3 nucleotides read TGTGCCAGCTGGGAGGGTTTAACCTCCTACGAGCAGTACTTC.

The rearrangement uses TRBV5-4 and TRBJ2-5; D is ambiguous. V was cut by 0 bases and J by 5 bases, with 8 bases left in between. The CDR3 is 13 amino acids. Germline loops: CDR1 SGHNT, CDR2 YYREEE (reference sequence). For the CDR3, the DNA is TGTGCCAGCAGCTTGGCCCCCCCTGAGACCCAGTACTTC. As protein: CASSLAPPETQYF.

This chain links TRBV4-1 with TRBJ1-5; D unclear. V was cut by 1 base and J by 0 bases, with 7 bases left in between. The CDR3 sequence is 15 residues long. Germline assignment: CDR1 MGHRA and CDR2 YSYEKL. The CDR3 bases are TGCGCCAGCAGCCAAGGAGGAGATAGCAATCAGCCCCAGCATTTT. Translated, it gives CASSQGGDSNQPQHF.

This clone is a singleton in its sample. The V and J genes are TRBV28 and TRBJ1-6; 8 nucleotides agree with TRBD1. This CDR3 has 14 amino acids. Germline CDR1 MDHEN, CDR2 SYDVKM. The J segment lost 9 bases and the V segment lost 7 bases, leaving 8 bases of the junction unmatched. As DNA, the CDR3 is TGTGCCAGCACCATCTCAGGGGGCGGTTCACCCCTCCACTTT. This encodes CASTISGGGSPLHF.

This clone is a singleton in its sample. The chain is built from TRBV24-1 and TRBJ2-7, with a weak D call TRBD1 (5 bases). Trimming left V 6 bases short and J 7 bases short, with 15 bases between. The CDR3 is 13 residues long. Germline V lookup: CDR1 KGHDR, CDR2 SFDVKD. The CDR3 loop is CATSRRGWVEQYF. In nucleotides, the CDR3 is TGTGCCACCAGTAGAAGGGGCTGGGTGGAGCAGTACTTC.

The V and J genes are TRBV5-1 and TRBJ2-7, with D perhaps TRBD2 (5 bases). Looked up from germline, CDR1 is SGHRS and CDR2 is YFSETQ. The V and J ends lost 8 bases and 7 bases respectively, with 19 bases between them. The CDR3 sequence is 13 residues long. CDR3 nucleotides: TGCGCCAGTACGATCGACCAACGAGGGGAGCAGTACTTC. Protein: CASTIDQRGEQYF.

J is TRBJ2-5 and V is TRBV16; TRBD1 might be the D (7 bases). The CDR3 is 16 amino acids. The V gene lost 7 bases and the J gene lost 0 bases, with 18 bases spanning the gap. Per germline, CDR1 KGHSY and CDR2 FQNENV. DNA for the CDR3: TGTGCCAGCACTAGGAGGGGGCTCCCCGACCAAGAGACCCAGTACTTC. Residues: CASTRRGLPDQETQYF.

The chain combines TRBV27 with TRBJ2-3, with D maybe TRBD2 (5 bases). V was pared by 6 bases and J by 8 bases, with 9 bases between. In germline, CDR1 is MNHEY, CDR2 SMNVEV (reference sequence). This CDR3 is built from 11 residues. DNA of the CDR3: TGTGCCAGCAGGCGAGCGGCTACGCAGTATTTT. This gives the protein CASRRAATQYF.

The chain has TRBV28 and TRBJ1-4; D perhaps matches TRBD1 (6 bases). Trimming took 5 bases from V and 13 from J, leaving 14 bases between them. Germline V lookup: CDR1 MDHEN, CDR2 SYDVKM. The CDR3 has 12 residues. The CDR3 protein is CASSPRARGLFF. CDR3 nucleotide sequence: TGTGCCAGCAGTCCCCGGGCCAGGGGACTGTTTTTT.

This clone was recorded once. Other nucleotide sequences in the sample specify the same CDR3. V is TRBV19 and J is TRBJ2-5, with a possible D match to TRBD1 (5 bases). V lost 1 base to trimming and J lost 1 base, with 7 bases between them. CDR1 and CDR2 (germline): LNHDA, SQIVND (reference sequence). The CDR3 runs 14 residues. The chain's CDR3 is CASSIGQGQETQYF. The CDR3 DNA reads as TGTGCCAGTAGTATAGGCCAGGGCCAAGAGACCCAGTACTTC.

CDR3 sequence (DNA): TGCGCCAGCAGTGATTTCGGGAACACTGAAGCTTTCTTT. Residues: CASSDFGNTEAFF. The chain employs TRBV10-1 and TRBJ1-1; D call uncertain. The length of the CDR3 is 13 residues. Trimming removed 3 bases at V and 1 base at J, with 6 bases between. Germline CDR1 reads WNHNN; CDR2 reads SYGVQD (reference sequence).

The chain employs TRBV9 and TRBJ1-5, with D maybe TRBD1 (6 bases). V was cut by 3 bases and J by 6 bases, with 16 bases left in between. CDR1 SGDLS and CDR2 YYNGEE come from the germline V gene. The CDR3 is 15 residues long. The CDR3 nucleotides read TGTGCCAGCAGCGAGGGGCCAGGGGATAGTCAGCCCCAGCATTTT. Protein: CASSEGPGDSQPQHF.

This chain joins TRBV28 and TRBJ1-6, with 9 bases fitting TRBD1. The CDR3 totals 14 residues. V shed 4 bases and J 6 bases; nucleotides not matched to a gene: 1. Germline V gene sequence: CDR1 MDHEN, CDR2 SYDVKM. The DNA for the CDR3 is TGTGCCAGCAGTTCGGGACAGGGTAATTCACCCCTCCACTTT. As protein: CASSSGQGNSPLHF.

The sample holds one count of this clone. V and J are TRBV5-4 and TRBJ1-1; 7 nucleotides line up with TRBD1. The germline V gene encodes CDR1 SGHNT and CDR2 YYREEE (reference sequence). With V trimmed by 4 bases and J by 3 bases, 6 bases remained unmatched. The CDR3 runs to 14 residues. CDR3 DNA: TGTGCCAGCAGCGCCGGGGACAGCCACACTGAAGCTTTCTTT. This sequence encodes CASSAGDSHTEAFF.

This clone was recorded once. The chain uses TRBV6-5 and TRBJ1-1, with D hard to call. CDR1 is MNHEY, CDR2 SVGAGI, per germline. The CDR3 contains 14 residues. Trimming stripped 7 bases from V and 5 bases from J, with 17 bases between. The chain's CDR3 is CASTGESRGTEAFF. CDR3 sequence (DNA): TGTGCCAGCACCGGAGAGAGCCGGGGAACTGAAGCTTTCTTT.

The chain joins TRBV6-5 to TRBJ2-7, with D tentatively TRBD2 (7 bases). V was pared by 2 bases and J by 4 bases, with 15 bases between. The CDR3 covers 15 residues. In germline, CDR1 is MNHEY, CDR2 SVGAGI. The CDR3 protein is CASSYGGRGKYEQYF. The CDR3 region has the DNA TGTGCCAGCAGTTACGGGGGGAGGGGGAAGTACGAGCAGTACTTC.

V gene TRBV6-4 combines with J gene TRBJ2-1; D may be TRBD1 (5 bases). The germline gives CDR1 MRHNA, CDR2 SNTAGT. The CDR3 loop spans 15 amino acids. V was clipped by 10 bases and J by 6 bases, with 22 bases between them. Here the CDR3 reads CAIIERTTWANEQFF. The CDR3 bases are TGTGCCATCATTGAAAGGACAACTTGGGCCAATGAGCAGTTCTTC.

This clone was counted between two and nine times. V gene TRBV4-3 combines with J gene TRBJ2-7, with TRBD2 matching 16 bases. With 4 bases clipped from V and 3 bases from J, the junction kept 15 bases outside the gene matches. The CDR3 has 20 residues. Germline V gene lookup returns CDR1 LGHNA and CDR2 YSLEER. The chain's CDR3 is CASSRDHGTSGRATHYEQYF. The CDR3 nucleotides are TGCGCCAGCAGCCGTGATCACGGGACTAGCGGGAGGGCCACCCACTACGAGCAGTACTTC.

The chain combines TRBV6-5 with TRBJ2-5; possibly TRBD1 for D (5 bases). V lost 0 bases, J lost 5 bases, and 16 bases lay in between. This CDR3 spans 16 amino acids. Germline values: CDR1 MNHEY, CDR2 SVGAGI. CDR3 coding DNA: TGTGCCAGCAGTTACTCCCCGTTCCAGGGAAGGGAGACCCAGTACTTC. Protein product: CASSYSPFQGRETQYF.

CDR3 nucleotide sequence: TGTGCCAGCAGCCCTCTAGCGGGATACAATGAGCAGTTCTTC. As protein: CASSPLAGYNEQFF. V is TRBV7-6 and J is TRBJ2-1, with 9 bases fitting TRBD2. Germline CDR1 is SGHVS and CDR2 is FNYEAQ. With 5 bases clipped from V and 4 bases from J, the junction kept 3 bases outside the gene matches. The CDR3 spans 14 residues.

The chain is built from TRBV28 and TRBJ2-5; no clear D. The CDR3 is made up of 17 amino acids. Trimming removed 7 bases at V and 2 bases at J, with 23 bases between. CDR1 is MDHEN, CDR2 SYDVKM, per germline. The CDR3 DNA sequence: TGTGCCAGCACCGTTAAGCTGGCTTGGGCCCAACAAGAGACCCAGTACTTC. It is translated as CASTVKLAWAQQETQYF.

This chain uses TRBV2 with TRBJ1-6; maybe TRBD1 (5 bases). The germline V gene has CDR1 SNHLY and CDR2 FYNNEI. This CDR3 spans 12 amino acids. V lost 6 bases and J lost 9, with 9 bases in between. The DNA of the CDR3 is TGTGCCAGCAGACCACAGGCTTCACCCCTCCACTTT. It is translated as CASRPQASPLHF.

The genes are TRBV27 and TRBJ2-7, with TRBD2 matching 8 bases. This CDR3 comprises 15 residues. The V and J ends lost 0 bases and 3 bases, in that order; junction bases with no gene match: 4. Germline-derived CDR1 and CDR2 are MNHEY and SMNVEV (reference sequence). The CDR3 sequence: CASSLSASGYYEQYF. The DNA for the CDR3 is TGTGCCAGCAGTTTATCGGCTAGCGGGTACTACGAGCAGTACTTC.

The chain uses TRBV7-2 and TRBJ2-3, with TRBD2 matching 7 bases. The CDR3 is made up of 15 amino acids. V was pared by 5 bases and J by 0 bases, with 5 bases of the junction left unmatched. From germline, CDR1 is SGHTA and CDR2 FQGNSA. The CDR3 here is CASSASGLSTDTQYF. The CDR3, as DNA: TGTGCCAGCAGCGCTAGCGGACTGAGCACAGATACGCAGTATTTT.

The V gene is TRBV5-4, the J gene TRBJ1-4; a possible D gene is TRBD1 (6 bases). Trimming removed 2 bases from V and 8 bases from J, with 13 bases in between. CDR1 and CDR2 from the germline V gene are SGHNT and YYREEE (reference sequence). The length of the CDR3 is 14 residues. This chain's CDR3 is CASSFEGGGEKLFF. The CDR3 DNA follows: TGTGCCAGCAGCTTTGAAGGGGGGGGCGAAAAACTGTTTTTT.

The chain joins TRBV6-5 to TRBJ1-2; TRBD1 aligns across 10 bases. CDR1 and CDR2 (germline): MNHEY, SVGAGI. CDR3 length equals 15 residues. V trimming: 5 bases; J trimming: 7 bases; junction bases outside the gene matches: 10. The CDR3 sequence: CASSPRDRGSGGYTF. The CDR3 DNA reads TGTGCCAGCAGTCCCCGGGACAGGGGTTCGGGTGGCTACACCTTC.